This TCR beta chain appears in the sequencing data of a study of T cells expressing NK-cell markers. Across the study: Cells sorted as CD3+CD56+NKG2C+, CD3+CD56+NKG2C- and CD3+CD56-NKG2C+ T cells supplied the TCR beta repertoires.

Germline assignment: CDR1 SGHRS and CDR2 YFSETQ. This CDR3 contains 15 residues. Findings of the study overall: Leadership of the CD3+CD56-NKG2C+ fraction also belonged to these clonotypes in several donors.

As regards this clonotype: Antigen specificity is unknown.

Reprocessing the 5' RACE reads, TCRdb reports a single entry for every CDR3 protein and omits DNA. Recorded here are 350,000 to 400,000 distinct CDR3 sequences; the top ten clones represent over 8.5%. Specimen: blood T cells: a sorted CD56 or NKG2C T cell subset, CD4+ or CD8+ T cells, or bulk PBMC T cells (not recorded which). This rearrangement joins TRBV5-1 to TRBJ1-6; TCRdb calls TRBD1, which cannot be checked without DNA. The sequence derives from a woman aged 50 to 60 in good health. This chain's CDR3 is CASSLGDRGGSPLHF. Looking up the rest from reference TRBV5-1 and TRBJ1-6 gives the full variable domain: KAGVTQTPRYLIKTRGQQVTLSCSPISGHRSVSWYQQTPGQGLQFLFEYFSETQRNKGNFPGRFSGRQFSNSRSEMNVSTLELGDSALYLCASSLGDRGGSPLHFGNGTRLTVT.